This TCR beta chain was recorded in a study of T cells expressing NK-cell markers. On the study more broadly: Cells sorted as CD3+CD56+NKG2C+, CD3+CD56+NKG2C- and CD3+CD56-NKG2C+ T cells supplied the TCR beta repertoires. HCMV seropositivity characterized most of the eight sequenced donors, and seronegativity one.

Findings of the study overall: Topping the CD3+CD56-NKG2C+ fraction as well were these clonotypes, in a few donors.

For this clonotype: Its target is not known.

The CDR3 extends over 14 amino acids. TCRdb re-analyzed the 5' RACE reads; it lists each CDR3 protein once, without DNA. The repertoire shows about 550,000 distinct CDR3 sequences; the top ten hold roughly 3.5%. The sequenced material came from blood T cells: a sorted CD56 or NKG2C T cell subset, CD4+ or CD8+ T cells, or bulk PBMC T cells (not recorded which). The clonotype comes from a man aged 18 to 30 in good health. This rearrangement joins TRBV12-3 or TRBV12-4 to TRBJ2-5. The CDR3: CASSFHQDVETQYF.